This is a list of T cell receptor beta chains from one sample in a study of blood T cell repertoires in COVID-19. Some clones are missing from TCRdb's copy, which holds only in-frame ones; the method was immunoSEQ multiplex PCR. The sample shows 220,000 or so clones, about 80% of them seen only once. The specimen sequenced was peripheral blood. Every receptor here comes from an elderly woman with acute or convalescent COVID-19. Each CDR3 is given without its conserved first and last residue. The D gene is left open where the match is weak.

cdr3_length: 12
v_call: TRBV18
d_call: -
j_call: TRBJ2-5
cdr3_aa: ASSPGTIEETQY

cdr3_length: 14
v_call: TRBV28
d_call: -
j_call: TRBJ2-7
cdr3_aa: ASSPTSGHRSYEQY

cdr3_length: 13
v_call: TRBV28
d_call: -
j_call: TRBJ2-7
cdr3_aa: ASRPTAPSSYEQY

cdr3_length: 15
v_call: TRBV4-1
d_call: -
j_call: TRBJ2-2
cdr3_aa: ASSQKMGLQNTGELF

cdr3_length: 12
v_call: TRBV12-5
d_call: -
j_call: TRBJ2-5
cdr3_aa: ASGPGTNQETQY

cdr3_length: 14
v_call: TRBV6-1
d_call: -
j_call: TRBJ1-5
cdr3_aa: ASSEGLPGSNQPQH

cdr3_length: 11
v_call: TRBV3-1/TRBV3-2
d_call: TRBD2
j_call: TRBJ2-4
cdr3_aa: ASSQRLAGPKY

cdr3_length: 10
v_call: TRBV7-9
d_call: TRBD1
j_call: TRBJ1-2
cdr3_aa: ASTQQGQGYT

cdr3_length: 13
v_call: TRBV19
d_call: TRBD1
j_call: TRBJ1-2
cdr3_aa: ASSINRQGVYGYT

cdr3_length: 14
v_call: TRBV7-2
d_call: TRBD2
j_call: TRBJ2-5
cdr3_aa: ASSLVGLRDQETQY

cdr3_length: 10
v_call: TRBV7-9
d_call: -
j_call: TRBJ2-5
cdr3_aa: ASSFNQETQY

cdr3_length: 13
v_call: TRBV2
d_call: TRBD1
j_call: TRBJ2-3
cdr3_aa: ASSTRTGGTDTQY

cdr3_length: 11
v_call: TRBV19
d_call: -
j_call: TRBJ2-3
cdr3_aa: ASSIGSSDTQY

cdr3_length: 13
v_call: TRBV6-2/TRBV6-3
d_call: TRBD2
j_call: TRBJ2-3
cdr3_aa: ASSYRAGGSDTQY

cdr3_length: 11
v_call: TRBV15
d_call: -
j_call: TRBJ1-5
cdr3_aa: ATSRDGGQPQH

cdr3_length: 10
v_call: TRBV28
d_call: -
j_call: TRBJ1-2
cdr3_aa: ASSVQQNGYT

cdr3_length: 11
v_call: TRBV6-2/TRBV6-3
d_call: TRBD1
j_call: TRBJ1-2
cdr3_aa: ASSTGDQRGYT

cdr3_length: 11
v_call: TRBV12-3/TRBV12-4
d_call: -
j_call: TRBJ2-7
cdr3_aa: ASSLTAAFEQY

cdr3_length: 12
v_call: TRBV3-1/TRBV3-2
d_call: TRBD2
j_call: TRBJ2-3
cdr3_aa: ASSPLAGRDTQY

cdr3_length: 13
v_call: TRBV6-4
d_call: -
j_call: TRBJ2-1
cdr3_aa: ASSEGSGPYNEQF

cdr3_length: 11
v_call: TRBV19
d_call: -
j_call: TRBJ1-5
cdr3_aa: ASEGGVNQPQH

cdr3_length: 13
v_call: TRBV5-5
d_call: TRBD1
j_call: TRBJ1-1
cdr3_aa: ASSLSRQGGTEAF

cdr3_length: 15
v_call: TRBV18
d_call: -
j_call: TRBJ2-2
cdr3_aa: ASSPLGGGANTGELF

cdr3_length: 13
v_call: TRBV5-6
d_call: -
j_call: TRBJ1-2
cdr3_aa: ASKRGGESIYGYT